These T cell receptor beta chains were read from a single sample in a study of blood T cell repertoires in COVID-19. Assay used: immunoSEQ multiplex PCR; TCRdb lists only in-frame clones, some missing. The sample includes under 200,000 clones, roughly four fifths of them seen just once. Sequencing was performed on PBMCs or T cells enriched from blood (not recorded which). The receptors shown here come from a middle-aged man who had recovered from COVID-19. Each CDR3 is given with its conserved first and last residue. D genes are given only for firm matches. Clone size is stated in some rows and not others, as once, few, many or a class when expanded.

DNA: TGTGCCAGCAGCTTGGGAAACAGGGTGGAGGACACTGAAGCTTTCTTT; CDR3: CASSLGNRVEDTEAFF; J: TRBJ1-1; D: .; V: TRBV7-9; size: .
DNA: TGTGCCAGCAGCACGCCGGGACAGGGGATTCAGCCCCAGCATTTT; CDR3: CASSTPGQGIQPQHF; J: TRBJ1-5; D: TRBD1; V: TRBV5-8; size: .
DNA: TGTGCCAGCAGCGCGTCCCCTAGGAGCACAGATACGCAGTATTTT; CDR3: CASSASPRSTDTQYF; J: TRBJ2-3; D: .; V: TRBV11-2; size: .
DNA: TGCGCCAGCAGCTTGGTTCCGGGAGCGACGGACGGGGAGCTGTTTTTT; CDR3: CASSLVPGATDGELFF; J: TRBJ2-2; D: .; V: TRBV5-1; size: .
DNA: TGTGCCAGCAGCTCTCGCGGACTAGCGGGGGAGCAGTACTTC; CDR3: CASSSRGLAGEQYF; J: TRBJ2-7; D: TRBD2; V: TRBV5-5; size: .
DNA: TGCGCCAGCAGCTTGGGGCAGGTCTCCTATAATTCACCCCTCCACTTT; CDR3: CASSLGQVSYNSPLHF; J: TRBJ1-6; D: .; V: TRBV5-1; size: .
DNA: TGTGCCAGTAGTTTCGCCCTCGGGGGGCAGAGCAATCAGCCCCAGCATTTT; CDR3: CASSFALGGQSNQPQHF; J: TRBJ1-5; D: .; V: TRBV19; size: .
DNA: TGTGCCAGCAGCCGCCTAGCGGGAGGAGACCCCGGCTCCTACAATGAGCAGTTCTTC; CDR3: CASSRLAGGDPGSYNEQFF; J: TRBJ2-1; D: TRBD2; V: TRBV28; size: .
DNA: TGTGCCAGCAGTGAAGCGCCGGGGTTAGGGGAGCTGTTTTTT; CDR3: CASSEAPGLGELFF; J: TRBJ2-2; D: .; V: TRBV2; size: .
DNA: TGTGCCAGCAGCCGGGACTTCGGATCCGGGGAGCTGTTTTTT; CDR3: CASSRDFGSGELFF; J: TRBJ2-2; D: .; V: TRBV27; size: .
DNA: TGTGCCAGCAGCTTAGGACTAGCTACCACAGATACGCAGTATTTT; CDR3: CASSLGLATTDTQYF; J: TRBJ2-3; D: TRBD2; V: TRBV7-9; size: .
DNA: TGTGCCAGCAGCTTCGCTGGGGGGGCCAGAGAGACCCAGTACTTC; CDR3: CASSFAGGARETQYF; J: TRBJ2-5; D: .; V: TRBV7-2; size: .
DNA: TGTGCCAGCTCACCCGTTGCAGGGGGCTGGGAGCAGTACTTC; CDR3: CASSPVAGGWEQYF; J: TRBJ2-7; D: TRBD1; V: TRBV18; size: few
DNA: TGTGCCAGCTCACCAGCACAGGGAAACTATGGCTACACCTTC; CDR3: CASSPAQGNYGYTF; J: TRBJ1-2; D: .; V: TRBV18; size: .
DNA: TGTGCCAGCAGTTTAGACAGGGTAGTCAATGAGCAGTTCTTC; CDR3: CASSLDRVVNEQFF; J: TRBJ2-1; D: TRBD1; V: TRBV28; size: once
DNA: TGTGCCAGCAGCCTACCCCCGAGCGCGCTCGCAGATACGCAGTATTTT; CDR3: CASSLPPSALADTQYF; J: TRBJ2-3; D: .; V: TRBV11-2; size: .
DNA: TGTGCCAGCATTTCGGGGACAGGCAAAGCTTTCTTT; CDR3: CASISGTGKAFF; J: TRBJ1-1; D: TRBD1; V: TRBV3-1/TRBV3-2; size: .
DNA: TGTGCCAGCAGCCTGAGGGAGGGGTTTCAACAGCCCCAGCATTTT; CDR3: CASSLREGFQQPQHF; J: TRBJ1-5; D: .; V: TRBV7-8; size: .
DNA: TGTGCCAGTAGTAGGGCAGCCTACCAAGAGACCCAGTACTTC; CDR3: CASSRAAYQETQYF; J: TRBJ2-5; D: .; V: TRBV19; size: once
DNA: TGCGCCAGCAGCTTGGGCATAGCGGGAGCTCGGAATGAGCAGTTCTTC; CDR3: CASSLGIAGARNEQFF; J: TRBJ2-1; D: TRBD2; V: TRBV5-1; size: once
DNA: TGTGCCAGCAGTACACTGGACAGAAACTATGGCTACACCTTC; CDR3: CASSTLDRNYGYTF; J: TRBJ1-2; D: .; V: TRBV6-5; size: .
DNA: TGTGCCAGCAGGAAAACCGGGACAGGGTTAGAGGGGGAGCTGTTTTTT; CDR3: CASRKTGTGLEGELFF; J: TRBJ2-2; D: TRBD1; V: TRBV2; size: .
DNA: TGTGGGGCCAGCGGGAGCTTTGGCAATGAGCAGTTCTTC; CDR3: CGASGSFGNEQFF; J: TRBJ2-1; D: TRBD2; V: TRBV28; size: .
DNA: TGTGCCAGCAGCTTCGGGACTAGTGGTGGCGAGCAGTACTTC; CDR3: CASSFGTSGGEQYF; J: TRBJ2-7; D: TRBD2; V: TRBV7-6; size: once
DNA: TGTGCCAGCAGTGCTCAGGGTAATTTCCACGAGCAGTACTTC; CDR3: CASSAQGNFHEQYF; J: TRBJ2-7; D: .; V: TRBV2; size: few
DNA: TGTGCCAGCAGCTGGGCGGGACAGGTGAATGCCCACGAGCAGTACTTC; CDR3: CASSWAGQVNAHEQYF; J: TRBJ2-7; D: TRBD1; V: TRBV5-5; size: .
DNA: TGTGCCAGCAGCCAAGATGGGGGGAGCTATGGCTACACCTTC; CDR3: CASSQDGGSYGYTF; J: TRBJ1-2; D: .; V: TRBV3-1/TRBV3-2; size: .
DNA: TGTGCCAGCAGCCAAGATTGGGGGGGTGGTTCACCCCTCCACTTT; CDR3: CASSQDWGGGSPLHF; J: TRBJ1-6; D: .; V: TRBV3-1/TRBV3-2; size: .
DNA: TGTGCCAGCAGAACTACAGGGGTCTACGAGCAGTACTTC; CDR3: CASRTTGVYEQYF; J: TRBJ2-7; D: TRBD1; V: TRBV11-2; size: .
DNA: TGTGCCAGTTCCGGGACAGGGGCGAACACCGGGGAGCTGTTTTTT; CDR3: CASSGTGANTGELFF; J: TRBJ2-2; D: TRBD1; V: TRBV19; size: .
DNA: TGCAGCGGGACCGGGACAGGGGCGACCTACGAGCAGTACTTC; CDR3: CSGTGTGATYEQYF; J: TRBJ2-7; D: TRBD1; V: TRBV29-1; size: .
DNA: TGTGCCAGCAGCTCATCTAACTATGGCTACACCTTC; CDR3: CASSSSNYGYTF; J: TRBJ1-2; D: .; V: TRBV7-9; size: .
DNA: TGTGCCAGCAGCGCGGGGGGTCAGGAGGGATACAATCAGCCCCAGCATTTT; CDR3: CASSAGGQEGYNQPQHF; J: TRBJ1-5; D: .; V: TRBV5-4; size: .
DNA: TGTGCCAGCAGCTCCGGACAGGGGAATTCACCCCTCCACTTT; CDR3: CASSSGQGNSPLHF; J: TRBJ1-6; D: TRBD1; V: TRBV5-5; size: .
DNA: TGTGCCAGCAGTGACGCAGGGGGTAATTCACCCCTCCACTTT; CDR3: CASSDAGGNSPLHF; J: TRBJ1-6; D: TRBD1; V: TRBV6-1; size: few
DNA: TGTGCCAGCAGTCTAATGGGGTTAGGGGGCGCAGCCTACACCTTC; CDR3: CASSLMGLGGAAYTF; J: TRBJ1-2; D: TRBD1; V: TRBV28; size: few
DNA: TGTGCCAGCAGCCCCAGACAGGGAGACGGCTACACCTTC; CDR3: CASSPRQGDGYTF; J: TRBJ1-2; D: TRBD1; V: TRBV14; size: .
DNA: TGTGCCAGCAAAGGACTAGGTAGCACAGATACGCAGTATTTT; CDR3: CASKGLGSTDTQYF; J: TRBJ2-3; D: TRBD2; V: TRBV19; size: .
DNA: TGTGCCAGCAGCCAAGATGGGCACAACCAGCCCCAGCATTTT; CDR3: CASSQDGHNQPQHF; J: TRBJ1-5; D: .; V: TRBV4-2; size: .
DNA: TGTGCCAGCAGCCACGAAGCTCCAGGGGACTATGGCTACACCTTC; CDR3: CASSHEAPGDYGYTF; J: TRBJ1-2; D: .; V: TRBV21-1; size: .
DNA: TGTGCCAGTAGTCCTTCGTTAGTCGAGGGAGAGACCCAGTACTTC; CDR3: CASSPSLVEGETQYF; J: TRBJ2-5; D: .; V: TRBV19; size: .
DNA: TGTGCCAGCTCACCAACGGCAAGCGGAGGCTCTGGAAACACCATATATTTT; CDR3: CASSPTASGGSGNTIYF; J: TRBJ1-3; D: .; V: TRBV18; size: .
DNA: TGTGCCAGCAGCGTAGGGGCGACAGTGAGTCCGGAGACCCAGTACTTC; CDR3: CASSVGATVSPETQYF; J: TRBJ2-5; D: .; V: TRBV9; size: .
DNA: TGTGCCAGCAGTGGAGGGACATTTAACTATGGCTACACCTTC; CDR3: CASSGGTFNYGYTF; J: TRBJ1-2; D: .; V: TRBV2; size: .
DNA: TGTGCCAGCAGCTCAACAGGCCTAAATGAAAAACTGTTTTTT; CDR3: CASSSTGLNEKLFF; J: TRBJ1-4; D: .; V: TRBV28; size: .
DNA: TGCGCCAGCAGCTTTACAGGGGAACTACAAGAGACCCAGTACTTC; CDR3: CASSFTGELQETQYF; J: TRBJ2-5; D: TRBD1; V: TRBV5-1; size: .
DNA: TGTGCCAGCAGCTCGCGGCATGTAAGACCCTCACCCCTCCACTTT; CDR3: CASSSRHVRPSPLHF; J: TRBJ1-6; D: .; V: TRBV5-6; size: .
DNA: TGCGCCAGCAGCTTTACTGGGGCAGGGGGGTTGGAGACCCAGTACTTC; CDR3: CASSFTGAGGLETQYF; J: TRBJ2-5; D: .; V: TRBV5-1; size: once
DNA: TGTGCCAGCGGACGGACAGCAAGCGGTGAAAAACTGTTTTTT; CDR3: CASGRTASGEKLFF; J: TRBJ1-4; D: .; V: TRBV6-5; size: .
DNA: TGTGCCAGCTCCATCGAGACAGGGAATCAGCCCCAGCATTTT; CDR3: CASSIETGNQPQHF; J: TRBJ1-5; D: TRBD1; V: TRBV18; size: .
DNA: TGTGCCAGCAGCCCTAGAGGAGGAGAGGGGGCCGTCTTC; CDR3: CASSPRGGEGAVF; J: TRBJ1-2; D: TRBD1; V: TRBV7-3; size: once
DNA: TGTGCCAGCAGCCGCGGGACTAGCGGGAGGAGGATCGGCGGGGAGCTGTTTTTT; CDR3: CASSRGTSGRRIGGELFF; J: TRBJ2-2; D: TRBD2; V: TRBV7-2; size: .
DNA: TGTGCCAGCAGCCTCGGACTAGCGGGGGGCGAGCAGTACTTC; CDR3: CASSLGLAGGEQYF; J: TRBJ2-7; D: TRBD2; V: TRBV7-2; size: .
DNA: TGTGCCAGCTCACCACTTGATTCGGGATCCCGAAAGTATGGCTACACCTTC; CDR3: CASSPLDSGSRKYGYTF; J: TRBJ1-2; D: .; V: TRBV18; size: few
DNA: TGTGCCACCAGTGACCCTAGACAGATAAGCACAGATACGCAGTATTTT; CDR3: CATSDPRQISTDTQYF; J: TRBJ2-3; D: .; V: TRBV24-1; size: .